This T cell receptor (beta chain) was documented in a study of blood T cell repertoires in COVID-19. Study at large: Some COVID-19 samples were acute and others convalescent; all came from the United States, Italy and Spain.

Germline trimming cut 0 bases from V and 5 bases from J; bases unmatched to any gene: 3. Germline lookup yields CDR1 MNHNY and CDR2 SVGAGI (reference sequence). The CDR3 is 14 residues long. This table comes from immunoSEQ multiplex PCR, and its TCRdb copy is limited to in-frame clones, with some not included. The sample lists a few hundred thousand clones, 70% to 90% occurring once. The gene calls are TRBV6-6 and TRBJ2-5, with 7 bases aligning to TRBD2. This receptor was identified in an older woman with active or convalescent COVID-19. Sequencing input: peripheral blood. CDR3 amino acids: CASSYSWGGETQYF. The DNA of the CDR3 is TGTGCCAGCAGTTACTCCTGGGGAGGGGAGACCCAGTACTTC.